Following are 7 T cell receptor beta chains from one sample sequenced in a study of cytomegalovirus exposure and HLA in healthy donors. PCR was performed using 60 Vbeta and 13 Jbeta primers. Measured with immunoSEQ multiplex PCR; TCRdb has only the in-frame clones, and not every one. The table records about 140,000 clones, nearly 80% of them present only once. The sample taken for sequencing was PBMCs. The receptors here all came from a woman in her twenties or thirties in good health and CMV-seronegative.

The chain uses TRBV10-3 and TRBJ1-6, with TRBD1 identical over 8 bases. V lost 2 bases, J lost 1 base, and 4 bases stayed unmatched. This CDR3 contains 17 residues. Germline V lookup: CDR1 ENHRY, CDR2 SYGVKD. The CDR3, as DNA: TGTGCCATCAGTGAGCCCGGACAGGGATCCTATAATTCACCCCTCCACTTT. Its translation is CAISEPGQGSYNSPLHF.

This clone was observed a few times. The chain combines TRBV6-1 with TRBJ1-1; the match to TRBD1 covers 9 bases. V lost 5 bases to trimming and J lost 3 bases; unmatched junction nucleotides: 1. The CDR3 is 13 residues long. Germline V CDR1 and CDR2: MNHNS, SASEGT. The CDR3 DNA reads as TGTGCCAGCAGTTGGACAGGGGACACTGAAGCTTTCTTT. The encoded protein is CASSWTGDTEAFF.

This clone was counted a few times. The rearrangement links TRBV5-1 to TRBJ2-1, with 8 nucleotides matching TRBD1. V lost 4 bases to trimming and J lost 7 bases; unmatched junction nucleotides: 10. The CDR3 contains 15 residues. Germline V CDR1 and CDR2: SGHRS, YFSETQ. CDR3 nucleotides: TGCGCCAGCAGCCAGGGACAGGCCCCTGGGAATGAGCAGTTCTTC. Translated: CASSQGQAPGNEQFF.

This chain joins TRBV19 and TRBJ1-5; 11 positions match TRBD1. Germline loops: CDR1 LNHDA, CDR2 SQIVND (reference sequence). Trimming took 5 bases from V and 5 from J; bases not matched to a gene: 2. The CDR3 covers 14 residues. This chain's CDR3 is CASSGDRGYQPQHF. As DNA, the CDR3 is TGTGCCAGTAGTGGGGACAGGGGGTATCAGCCCCAGCATTTT.

This clone was counted between two and nine times. This rearrangement joins TRBV10-1 to TRBJ1-4; D is undetermined. The length of the CDR3 is 13 residues. Germline V gene data show CDR1 as WNHNN and CDR2 as SYGVQD (reference sequence). Between the trimmed V and J ends, which lost 0 bases and 8 bases, there was a span of 7 bases. CDR3 bases: TGCGCCAGCAGTGAGTCAGTCGGGGAAAAACTGTTTTTT. Translation gives CASSESVGEKLFF.

This rearrangement joins TRBV5-1 to TRBJ2-5; D is undetermined. Trimming shortened V by 0 bases and J by 6 bases, and 12 bases separated the two germline ends. This CDR3 region has 14 residues. From germline, CDR1 is SGHRS and CDR2 YFSETQ. The CDR3 nucleotides are TGCGCCAGCAGCTTGGACAGTATGTCGAAGACCCAGTACTTC. Amino acid sequence: CASSLDSMSKTQYF.

This clone came up once. The V call is TRBV7-2, the J call TRBJ2-7; tentative D call: TRBD2 (6 bases). CDR1 and CDR2 (germline): SGHTA, FQGNSA. The CDR3 is made up of 12 amino acids. Trimming stripped 7 bases from V and 4 bases from J, with 11 bases between. The CDR3 here is CASTQGGYEQYF. CDR3 DNA sequence: TGTGCCAGCACCCAAGGAGGGTACGAGCAGTACTTC.